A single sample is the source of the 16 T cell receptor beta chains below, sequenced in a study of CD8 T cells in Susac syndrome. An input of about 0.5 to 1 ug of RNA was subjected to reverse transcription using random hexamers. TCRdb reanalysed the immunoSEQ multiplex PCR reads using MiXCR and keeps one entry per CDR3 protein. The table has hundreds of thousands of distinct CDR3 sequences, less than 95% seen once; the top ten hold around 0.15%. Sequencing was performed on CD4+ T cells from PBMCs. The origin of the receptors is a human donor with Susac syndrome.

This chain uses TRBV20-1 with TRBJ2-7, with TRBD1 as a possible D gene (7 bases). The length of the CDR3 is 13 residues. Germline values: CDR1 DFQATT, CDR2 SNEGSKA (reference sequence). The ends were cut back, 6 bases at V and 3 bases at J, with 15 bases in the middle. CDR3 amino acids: CSAVSQGGYEQYF. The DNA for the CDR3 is TGCAGTGCCGTATCTCAGGGGGGCTACGAGCAGTACTTC.

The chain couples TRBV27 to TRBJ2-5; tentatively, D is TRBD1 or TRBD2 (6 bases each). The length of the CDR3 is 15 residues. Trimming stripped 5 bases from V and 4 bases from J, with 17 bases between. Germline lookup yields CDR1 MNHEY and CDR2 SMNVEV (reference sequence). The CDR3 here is CASSAGPGGRETQYF. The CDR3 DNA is TGTGCCAGCAGTGCAGGTCCCGGGGGCAGAGAGACCCAGTACTTC.

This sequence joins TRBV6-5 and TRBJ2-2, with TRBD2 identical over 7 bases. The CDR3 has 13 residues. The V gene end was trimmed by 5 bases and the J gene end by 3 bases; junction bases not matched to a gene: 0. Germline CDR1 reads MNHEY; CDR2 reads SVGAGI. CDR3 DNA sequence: TGTGCCAGCAGTGCGGGGGACACCGGGGAGCTGTTTTTT. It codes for CASSAGDTGELFF.

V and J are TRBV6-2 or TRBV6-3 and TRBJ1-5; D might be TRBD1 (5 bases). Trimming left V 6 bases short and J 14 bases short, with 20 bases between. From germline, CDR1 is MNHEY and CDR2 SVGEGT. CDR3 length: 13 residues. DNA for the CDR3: TGTGCCAGCAGAACAACCGGGACCAGGCACGAGCATTTT. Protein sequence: CASRTTGTRHEHF.

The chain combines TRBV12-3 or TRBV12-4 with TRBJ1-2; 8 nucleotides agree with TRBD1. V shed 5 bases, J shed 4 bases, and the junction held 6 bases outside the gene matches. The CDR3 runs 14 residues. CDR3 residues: CASSPYRGTYGYTF. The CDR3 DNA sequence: TGTGCCAGCAGTCCCTACAGGGGGACCTATGGCTACACCTTC.

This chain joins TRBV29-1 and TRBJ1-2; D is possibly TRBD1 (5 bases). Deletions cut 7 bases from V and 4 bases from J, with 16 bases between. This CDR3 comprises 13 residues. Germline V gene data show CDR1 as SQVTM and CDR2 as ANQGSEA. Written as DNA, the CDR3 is TGCAGCGCCCTTACCGGGACCATCTATGGCTACACCTTC. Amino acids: CSALTGTIYGYTF.

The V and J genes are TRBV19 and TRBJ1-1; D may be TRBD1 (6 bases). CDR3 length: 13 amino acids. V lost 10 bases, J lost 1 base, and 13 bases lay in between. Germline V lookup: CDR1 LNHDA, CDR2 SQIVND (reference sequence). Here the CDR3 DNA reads TGTGCCACCAGAAAGGGGGGGAACACTGAAGCTTTCTTT. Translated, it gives CATRKGGNTEAFF. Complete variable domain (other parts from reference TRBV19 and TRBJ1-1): DGGITQSPKYLFRKEGQNVTLSCEQNLNHDAMYWYRQDPGQGLRLIYYSQIVNDFQKGDIAEGYSVSREKKESFPLTVTSAQKNPTAFYLCATRKGGNTEAFFGQGTRLTVV.

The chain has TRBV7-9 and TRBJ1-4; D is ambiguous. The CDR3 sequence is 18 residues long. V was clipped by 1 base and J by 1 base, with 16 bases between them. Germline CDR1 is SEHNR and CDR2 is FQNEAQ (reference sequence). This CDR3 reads CASSLDGEAEKTNEKLFF. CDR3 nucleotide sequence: TGTGCCAGCAGCTTAGATGGAGAGGCGGAGAAAACTAATGAAAAACTGTTTTTT.

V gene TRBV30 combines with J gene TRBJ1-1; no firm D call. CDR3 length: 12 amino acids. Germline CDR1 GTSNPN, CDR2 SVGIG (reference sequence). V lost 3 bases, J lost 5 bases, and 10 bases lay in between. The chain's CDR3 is CAWRKGGTEAFF. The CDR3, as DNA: TGTGCCTGGAGGAAGGGAGGTACTGAAGCTTTCTTT.

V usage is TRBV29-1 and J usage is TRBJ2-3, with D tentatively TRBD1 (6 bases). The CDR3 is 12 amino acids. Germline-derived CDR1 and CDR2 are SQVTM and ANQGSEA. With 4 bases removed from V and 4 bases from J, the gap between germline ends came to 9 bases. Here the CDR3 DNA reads TGCAGCGTTGGTAACAGGGCAGATACGCAGTATTTT. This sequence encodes CSVGNRADTQYF.

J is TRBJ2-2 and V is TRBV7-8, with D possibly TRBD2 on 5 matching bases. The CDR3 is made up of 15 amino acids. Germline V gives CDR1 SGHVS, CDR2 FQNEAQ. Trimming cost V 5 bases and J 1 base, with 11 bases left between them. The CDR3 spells CASSPWRLNTGELFF. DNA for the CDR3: TGTGCCAGCAGCCCGTGGAGGCTGAACACCGGGGAGCTGTTTTTT.

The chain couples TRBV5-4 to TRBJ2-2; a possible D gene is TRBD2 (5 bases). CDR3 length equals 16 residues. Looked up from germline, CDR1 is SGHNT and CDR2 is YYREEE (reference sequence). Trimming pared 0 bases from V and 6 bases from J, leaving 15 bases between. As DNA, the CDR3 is TGTGCCAGCAGCTTGGGGAGTAGCGTTGGGCCCGGGGAGCTGTTTTTT. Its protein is CASSLGSSVGPGELFF. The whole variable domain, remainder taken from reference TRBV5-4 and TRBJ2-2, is ETGVTQSPTHLIKTRGQQVTLRCSSQSGHNTVSWYQQALGQGPQFIFQYYREEENGRGNFPPRFSGLQFPNYSSELNVNALELDDSALYLCASSLGSSVGPGELFFGEGSRLTVL.

The CDR3 is CASSQDSGSPLHF. DNA of the CDR3: TGTGCCAGCAGTCAAGACAGTGGATCACCCCTCCACTTT. The V and J genes are TRBV12-3 or TRBV12-4 and TRBJ1-6; D is possibly TRBD1 (5 bases). Trimming removed 5 bases from V and 10 bases from J, with 12 bases in between. CDR3 length equals 13 residues.

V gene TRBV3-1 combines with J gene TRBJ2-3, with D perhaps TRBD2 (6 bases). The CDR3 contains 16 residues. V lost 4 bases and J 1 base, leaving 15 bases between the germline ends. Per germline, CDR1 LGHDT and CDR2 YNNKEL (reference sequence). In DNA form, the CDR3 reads TGTGCCAGCAGCCGACCGGGAGTAGCCGGCACAGATACGCAGTATTTT. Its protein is CASSRPGVAGTDTQYF.

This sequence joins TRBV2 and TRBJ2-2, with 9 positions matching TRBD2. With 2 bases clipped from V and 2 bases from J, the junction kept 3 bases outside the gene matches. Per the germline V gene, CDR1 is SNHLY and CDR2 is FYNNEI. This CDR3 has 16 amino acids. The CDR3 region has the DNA TGTGCCAGCAGTGAAACCCTAGCGGGAAACACCGGGGAGCTGTTTTTT. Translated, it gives CASSETLAGNTGELFF.

Here the CDR3 DNA reads TGTGCCAGCAACCTAGGGGCCCAAACCTACAATGAGCAGTTCTTC. This codes for CASNLGAQTYNEQFF. The chain carries TRBV12-3 or TRBV12-4 and TRBJ2-1; D is perhaps TRBD1 (5 bases). Trimming shortened V by 7 bases and J by 2 bases, and 15 bases separated the two germline ends. The CDR3 extends over 15 amino acids.